A single sample is the source of the 25 T cell receptor beta chains below, sequenced in a study of blood T cell repertoires in COVID-19. The protocol was immunoSEQ multiplex PCR, while the TCRdb copy is restricted to in-frame clones and leaves out a portion. The sample holds fewer than 60,000 clones, roughly 90% seen once. Sequencing used peripheral blood. These TCRs come from a human donor in a cohort sampled during active COVID-19.

The chain couples TRBV9 to TRBJ2-4; 10 nucleotides match TRBD2. Germline V CDR1 and CDR2: SGDLS, YYNGEE. This CDR3 comprises 15 residues. V lost 0 bases, J lost 7 bases, and 4 bases stayed unmatched. In DNA form, the CDR3 reads TGTGCCAGCAGCGTAGTTGGGACTAGCGAGAACATTCAGTACTTC. Protein: CASSVVGTSENIQYF.

The CDR3 reads CAIPSGLAENEQFF. The CDR3 coding sequence is TGTGCCATCCCCTCGGGACTAGCTGAAAATGAGCAGTTCTTC. The V call is TRBV7-2, the J call TRBJ2-1; 9 positions agree with TRBD2. After removal of 10 bases from V and 7 bases from J, the junction contained 11 bases not matched to a gene. The CDR3 consists of 14 residues. The germline V gene has CDR1 SGHTA and CDR2 FQGNSA.

The chain joins TRBV11-1 to TRBJ2-3, with a tentative D call TRBD2 (5 bases). V lost 0 bases and J lost 2, with 12 bases in between. Per the germline V gene, CDR1 is SGHAT and CDR2 is FQDESV (reference sequence). This CDR3 contains 16 residues. The CDR3 DNA reads TGTGCCAGCAGCTTAGCGGCTAGCCCGTCCACAGATACGCAGTATTTT. It specifies CASSLAASPSTDTQYF.

The chain employs TRBV9 and TRBJ2-1; TRBD2 agrees at 8 bases. Germline V lookup: CDR1 SGDLS, CDR2 YYNGEE. V lost 4 bases to trimming and J lost 2 bases; unmatched junction nucleotides: 17. There are 19 residues in the CDR3. The CDR3 sequence: CASSTGFDGGAGPYNEQFF. The CDR3 DNA reads TGTGCCAGCAGCACCGGATTTGACGGGGGGGCCGGGCCCTACAATGAGCAGTTCTTC.

This clone was seen once. The V call is TRBV19, the J call TRBJ1-6; TRBD1 aligns across 10 bases. Germline-derived CDR1 and CDR2 are LNHDA and SQIVND (reference sequence). V lost 5 bases to trimming and J lost 6 bases; unmatched junction nucleotides: 7. The CDR3 is made up of 16 amino acids. The CDR3 DNA is TGTGCCAGTAGTGCGGGACAGGGGACCGGTAATTCACCCCTCCACTTT. Encoded protein: CASSAGQGTGNSPLHF.

The CDR3 loop reads CASSSLAGPNTGELFF. In DNA form, the CDR3 reads TGTGCCAGCAGCTCCTTAGCGGGGCCGAACACCGGGGAGCTGTTTTTT. The V call is TRBV7-6, the J call TRBJ2-2; TRBD2 aligns across 8 bases. V lost 4 bases and J lost 0; bases outside the gene matches: 4. The CDR3 spans 16 residues. Germline-derived CDR1 and CDR2 are SGHVS and FNYEAQ.

The chain has TRBV6-5 and TRBJ1-6, with 8 bases matching TRBD1. This CDR3 has 14 residues. CDR1 is MNHEY, CDR2 SVGAGI, per germline. V lost 6 bases, J lost 6 bases, and 4 bases stayed unmatched. The CDR3 DNA follows: TGTGCCAGCAGACCAGACAGGGGTAATTCACCCCTCCACTTT. This translates into CASRPDRGNSPLHF.

The chain uses TRBV6-1 and TRBJ1-4; TRBD1 agrees at 8 bases. Trimming removed 3 bases from V and 8 bases from J; junction bases left unmatched: 8. The V gene's germline CDR1 is MNHNS and CDR2 SASEGT. This CDR3 comprises 15 residues. The CDR3 sequence: CASSEYRGIREKLFF. The DNA of the CDR3 is TGTGCCAGCAGTGAGTACAGGGGGATTCGGGAAAAACTGTTTTTT.

This clone was counted once. J is TRBJ2-2 and V is TRBV4-2; TRBD2 matches 11 bases. This CDR3 is 18 amino acids long. Germline-derived CDR1 and CDR2 are LGHNA and YNFKEQ. V was clipped by 1 base and J by 3 bases; unmatched bases: 7. CDR3 protein: CASSQAASGGRYTGELFF. The DNA for the CDR3 is TGTGCCAGCAGCCAAGCCGCTAGCGGGGGGAGGTACACCGGGGAGCTGTTTTTT.

This chain joins TRBV9 and TRBJ1-1; D is uncertain. Germline V lookup: CDR1 SGDLS, CDR2 YYNGEE. The V end was cut by 0 bases, the J end by 3 bases, with 6 bases between. The CDR3 consists of 13 residues. The CDR3 bases are TGTGCCAGCAGCGTAGATCGGGACACTGAAGCTTTCTTT. This codes for CASSVDRDTEAFF.

The chain links TRBV12-3 or TRBV12-4 to TRBJ2-7; TRBD2 might be the D (6 bases). V was pared by 2 bases and J by 6 bases, with 8 bases between. The CDR3 totals 12 residues. CDR3 region: CASSLTSSEQYF. The DNA of the CDR3 is TGTGCCAGCAGTTTAACTAGCAGCGAGCAGTACTTC.

The chain links TRBV19 to TRBJ1-2; maybe TRBD1 (5 bases). The germline CDR1 and CDR2 sequences are LNHDA and SQIVND (reference sequence). The germline V and J ends were trimmed by 3 bases and 4 bases, with 9 bases remaining between them. This CDR3 is built from 13 residues. CDR3 protein: CASSMGQVYGYTF. The CDR3 region has the DNA TGTGCCAGTAGTATGGGGCAAGTCTATGGCTACACCTTC.

The chain couples TRBV5-3 to TRBJ2-3; TRBD1 is a possible D gene (7 bases). TRBV5-3 is placed among ORFs of uncertain function. The CDR3 is 16 residues long. Trimming took off 4 bases at V and 0 bases at J, with 15 bases between the two ends. In DNA form, the CDR3 reads TGTGCCAGAAGCATCCACGGGGGACAGAGCACAGATACGCAGTATTTT. Translated: CARSIHGGQSTDTQYF.

There are a few counts of this clone. V and J are TRBV6-2 or TRBV6-3 and TRBJ2-7, with 10 positions matching TRBD2. With V trimmed by 0 bases and J by 2 bases, 4 bases remained unmatched. Germline CDR1 MNHEY, CDR2 SVGEGT. The CDR3 extends over 16 amino acids. The CDR3 DNA reads TGTGCCAGCAGTTACTCCGAACTAGCGGGACCCTACGAGCAGTACTTC. It translates to CASSYSELAGPYEQYF.

J is TRBJ2-2 and V is TRBV4-1; perhaps TRBD1 as D (6 bases). Trimming pared 0 bases from V and 4 bases from J, leaving 21 bases between. Per the germline V gene, CDR1 is MGHRA and CDR2 is YSYEKL. This CDR3 is 19 amino acids long. The CDR3 sequence is CASSQEVWGRKPATGELFF. In nucleotides, the CDR3 is TGCGCCAGCAGCCAAGAAGTCTGGGGGCGCAAGCCGGCCACCGGGGAGCTGTTTTTT.

The V and J genes are TRBV2 and TRBJ1-2, with D possibly TRBD1 on 5 matching bases. The ends were cut back, 6 bases at V and 4 bases at J, with 21 bases in the middle. This CDR3 region has 16 residues. Germline V gene sequence: CDR1 SNHLY, CDR2 FYNNEI. The DNA of the CDR3 is TGTGCCAGCAGAAACCTATCGGGGGGGTCGGGCTATGGCTACACCTTC. As protein: CASRNLSGGSGYGYTF.

The chain is built from TRBV3-1 (or the pseudogene TRBV3-2) and TRBJ2-5, with D tentatively TRBD2 (6 bases). There are 14 residues in the CDR3. Germline CDR1 and CDR2: LGHDT and YNNKEL (reference sequence). With 0 bases removed from V and 3 bases from J, the gap between germline ends came to 8 bases. The CDR3 sequence: CASSQESGEETQYF. For the CDR3, the DNA is TGTGCCAGCAGCCAAGAGTCGGGGGAAGAGACCCAGTACTTC.

V gene TRBV11-2 combines with J gene TRBJ2-1, with D unclear. The CDR3 is 14 residues long. With 2 bases removed from V and 3 bases from J, the gap between germline ends came to 8 bases. The germline V gene has CDR1 SGHAT and CDR2 FQNNGV. The chain's CDR3 is CASSLLSFYNEQFF. In nucleotides, the CDR3 is TGTGCCAGCAGCTTACTTTCCTTCTACAATGAGCAGTTCTTC.

The chain has TRBV9 and TRBJ2-1, with 8 bases matching TRBD2. The V segment lost 0 bases and the J segment 0 bases; nucleotides outside the gene matches: 2. CDR1 SGDLS and CDR2 YYNGEE come from the germline V gene. The CDR3 has 16 residues. CDR3: CASSVGGGSSYNEQFF. In nucleotides, the CDR3 is TGTGCCAGCAGCGTAGGCGGGGGGAGCTCCTACAATGAGCAGTTCTTC.

The chain combines TRBV25-1 with TRBJ2-7, with D possibly being TRBD1 (6 bases). Germline CDR1 is MGHDK and CDR2 is SYGVNS. The germline V and J ends were trimmed by 3 bases and 3 bases, with 21 bases remaining between them. This CDR3 spans 17 amino acids. In DNA form, the CDR3 reads TGTGCCAGCAGTGATTGGTGGGGCAGGGGAGCCCACTACGAGCAGTACTTC. Its protein product is CASSDWWGRGAHYEQYF.

The chain couples TRBV5-1 to TRBJ2-3; TRBD2 agrees at 7 bases. The CDR3 is 16 residues long. Germline-derived CDR1 and CDR2 are SGHRS and YFSETQ. The V and J ends lost 2 bases and 0 bases, in that order; junction bases with no gene match: 6. CDR3 loop: CASSFGAGTSTDTQYF. CDR3 sequence (DNA): TGCGCCAGCAGCTTTGGAGCGGGGACTAGCACAGATACGCAGTATTTT.

This clone was counted once. The chain combines TRBV4-3 with TRBJ2-1; TRBD2 matches at 9 bases. The CDR3 extends over 14 amino acids. Germline loops: CDR1 LGHNA, CDR2 YSLEER. Germline trimming cut 4 bases from V and 12 bases from J; bases unmatched to any gene: 10. CDR3 DNA: TGCGCCAGCAGCCCCCCCGGACTAGCGCAGGGGCAGTTCTTC. This sequence encodes CASSPPGLAQGQFF.

The chain is built from TRBV5-1 and TRBJ2-5; no definite D call. Per germline, CDR1 SGHRS and CDR2 YFSETQ. V was cut by 0 bases and J by 5 bases, with 17 bases left in between. CDR3 length: 16 amino acids. As DNA, the CDR3 is TGCGCCAGCAGCTTGGATCCCAGCGTTAATAGGGAGACCCAGTACTTC. The encoded protein is CASSLDPSVNRETQYF.

In its sample, this clone was seen a few times. The gene calls are TRBV5-4 and TRBJ2-5, with TRBD2 identical over 7 bases. J was trimmed by 2 bases and V by 0 bases; bases with no gene match: 4. The germline V gene has CDR1 SGHNT and CDR2 YYREEE (reference sequence). The CDR3 sequence is 15 residues long. CDR3 loop: CASSLGLAVQETQYF. CDR3 DNA sequence: TGTGCCAGCAGCTTGGGGCTAGCGGTACAAGAGACCCAGTACTTC.

The chain is built from TRBV5-1 and TRBJ1-6; 7 bases line up with TRBD1. The CDR3 extends over 13 amino acids. V was pared by 4 bases and J by 9 bases, with 4 bases of the junction left unmatched. Germline V gene lookup returns CDR1 SGHRS and CDR2 YFSETQ. Here the CDR3 reads CASSPQGGSPLHF. CDR3 in DNA: TGCGCCAGCAGCCCGCAGGGGGGTTCACCCCTCCACTTT.